One sample yielded the 22 T cell receptor beta chains listed below, sequenced in a study of graft-versus-host responses after intestinal transplantation. Clones were read by immunoSEQ multiplex PCR, and TCRdb kept only the in-frame ones, dropping some. The data contain about 120,000 clones, around nine tenths of them seen just once; the ten biggest clones take up over 0.15%. These receptors' targets are unknown. The starting material was unstimulated CD4+ T cells sorted from spleen or lymph node cells, obtained before intestinal transplant. All receptors come from a human donor who received an intestinal transplant.

The rearrangement joins TRBV5-8 to TRBJ1-5; the D gene is possibly TRBD1 (5 bases). V was shortened by 0 bases and J by 7 bases, with 11 bases between the two germline ends. CDR1 and CDR2 (germline): SGHTS, YDEGEE. The length of the CDR3 is 14 residues. The CDR3 protein is CASSLDRGGQPQHF. The CDR3 nucleotides read TGTGCCAGCAGCTTGGATAGGGGAGGGCAGCCCCAGCATTTT.

This chain connects TRBV29-1 to TRBJ2-1; 8 positions agree with TRBD2. Germline loops: CDR1 SQVTM, CDR2 ANQGSEA. V dropped 1 base and J dropped 4; count of bases not matched to a gene: 12. There are 17 residues in the CDR3. Written as DNA, the CDR3 is TGCAGCGTTGAAGGAGGGAGGACTAGCCGAGTTTACAATGAGCAGTTCTTC. It is translated as CSVEGGRTSRVYNEQFF.

The chain has TRBV29-1 and TRBJ1-2, with 8 nucleotides matching TRBD1. Germline lookup yields CDR1 SQVTM and CDR2 ANQGSEA. This CDR3 contains 14 residues. V shed 4 bases, J shed 3 bases, and the junction held 7 bases outside the gene matches. The CDR3 spells CSVVENRGYYGYTF. The CDR3 DNA sequence: TGCAGCGTTGTTGAGAACAGGGGGTACTATGGCTACACCTTC.

The J gene is TRBJ2-6, the V gene TRBV9; D perhaps matches TRBD1 (5 bases). The CDR3 totals 15 residues. V was pared by 0 bases and J by 2 bases, with 6 bases between. Germline loops: CDR1 SGDLS, CDR2 YYNGEE. CDR3 residues: CASSVGRAGANVLTF. The CDR3 bases are TGTGCCAGCAGCGTAGGCAGGGCTGGGGCCAACGTCCTGACTTTC. Full variable domain (remainder filled in from reference TRBV9 and TRBJ2-6): DSGVTQTPKHLITATGQRVTLRCSPRSGDLSVYWYQQSLDQGLQFLIQYYNGEERAKGNILERFSAQQFPDLHSELNLSSLELGDSALYFCASSVGRAGANVLTFGAGSRLTVL.

The chain carries TRBV2 and TRBJ2-3; D is perhaps TRBD2 (5 bases). Per the germline V gene, CDR1 is SNHLY and CDR2 is FYNNEI. The length of the CDR3 is 14 residues. Trimming removed 1 base from V and 4 bases from J, with 9 bases in between. CDR3 in DNA: TGTGCCAGCAGTGAAGAAACTAGGGCAGATACGCAGTATTTT. Translation gives CASSEETRADTQYF.

As to this clone: Different DNA sequences within this sample yield the same CDR3. The gene calls are TRBV2 and TRBJ1-1; no definite D call. The CDR3 is 11 amino acids. Germline V gives CDR1 SNHLY, CDR2 FYNNEI. Trimming shortened V by 7 bases and J by 1 base, and 4 bases separated the two germline ends. The CDR3 reads CASTGNTEAFF. The CDR3 DNA follows: TGTGCCAGCACGGGGAACACTGAAGCTTTCTTT.

The table lists this clone with a count of one. V gene TRBV28 combines with J gene TRBJ2-1, with 9 nucleotides matching TRBD2. Per the germline V gene, CDR1 is MDHEN and CDR2 is SYDVKM. V dropped 10 bases and J dropped 8; count of bases not matched to a gene: 33. The CDR3 consists of 21 residues. The CDR3 loop reads CATSPLQFRSSGRIFSYEQFF. CDR3 in DNA: TGTGCCACCTCCCCCCTCCAGTTTAGGAGCAGCGGGAGGATTTTTAGCTATGAGCAGTTCTTC.

This rearrangement joins TRBV30 to TRBJ2-5, with D tentatively TRBD2 (6 bases). V was cut by 8 bases and J by 5 bases, with 12 bases left in between. This CDR3 is 11 amino acids long. Germline values: CDR1 GTSNPN, CDR2 SVGIG (reference sequence). The CDR3 spells CARGGRETQYF. CDR3 coding DNA: TGTGCCCGCGGAGGGAGGGAGACCCAGTACTTC. The full variable domain, with the rest looked up from reference TRBV30 and TRBJ2-5, is SQTIHQWPATLVQPVGSPLSLECTVEGTSNPNLYWYRQAAGRGLQLLFYSVGIGQISSEVPQNLSASRPQDRQFILSSKKLLLSDSGFYLCARGGRETQYFGPGTRLLVL.

This clone has a handful of counts. The V and J genes are TRBV7-9 and TRBJ2-7; a weak D match, TRBD1 (5 bases). Per germline, CDR1 SEHNR and CDR2 FQNEAQ (reference sequence). Trimming stripped 4 bases from V and 0 bases from J, with 10 bases between. The CDR3 spans 14 residues. DNA for the CDR3: TGTGCCAGCAGCTCTACAGACAGCTCCTACGAGCAGTACTTC. Translation gives CASSSTDSSYEQYF.

The rearrangement links TRBV7-6 to TRBJ2-1; TRBD2 aligns across 8 bases. The CDR3 spans 17 residues. CDR1 and CDR2 (germline): SGHVS, FNYEAQ. V shed 5 bases, J shed 3 bases, and the junction held 12 bases outside the gene matches. For the CDR3, the DNA is TGTGCCAGCAGCCATCCCCCGGGACTAGGTTACTACAATGAGCAGTTCTTC. It yields the protein CASSHPPGLGYYNEQFF.

The genes are TRBV7-2 and TRBJ1-6; tentative D call: TRBD1 (5 bases). Germline lookup yields CDR1 SGHTA and CDR2 FQGNSA. The CDR3 is 14 residues long. Trimming stripped 1 base from V and 5 bases from J, with 6 bases between. CDR3: CASSLVQDNSPLHF. The CDR3 region has the DNA TGTGCCAGCAGCTTAGTACAGGATAATTCACCCCTCCACTTT.

This clone occurred once. The V gene is TRBV2, the J gene TRBJ2-7; 8 positions agree with TRBD1. Germline assignment: CDR1 SNHLY and CDR2 FYNNEI. This CDR3 is built from 14 residues. The ends lost 4 bases at V and 3 bases at J; junction bases unmatched: 5. The CDR3 sequence is CASSVRQGSYEQYF. CDR3 sequence (DNA): TGTGCCAGCAGTGTGAGACAGGGGAGCTACGAGCAGTACTTC.

The chain employs TRBV27 and TRBJ2-5, with 8 bases lining up with TRBD1. The length of the CDR3 is 17 residues. After removal of 6 bases from V and 5 bases from J, the junction contained 17 bases not matched to a gene. Germline-derived CDR1 and CDR2 are MNHEY and SMNVEV (reference sequence). CDR3 sequence (DNA): TGTGCCAGCAGCCGTATGCCCCCCACGACAGGGGTGGAGACCCAGTACTTC. Protein product: CASSRMPPTTGVETQYF.

The V gene is TRBV27, the J gene TRBJ2-3, with 9 bases identical to TRBD1. Losses at the gene ends were 6 bases for V and 5 bases for J; bases not matched to a gene: 6. Germline V CDR1 and CDR2: MNHEY, SMNVEV (reference sequence). This CDR3 spans 14 amino acids. CDR3 sequence reads: CASSLGGQGDTQYF. In DNA, the CDR3 is TGTGCCAGCAGCTTAGGGGGACAGGGAGATACGCAGTATTTT.

The chain combines TRBV6-1 with TRBJ2-1; 7 nucleotides line up with TRBD1. V was clipped by 11 bases and J by 7 bases; unmatched bases: 11. CDR1 and CDR2 from the germline V gene are MNHNS and SASEGT. CDR3 length: 13 residues. In nucleotides, the CDR3 is TGTGCCTCATGGGGACAGATCGGAAATGAGCAGTTCTTC. Its protein is CASWGQIGNEQFF.

The chain couples TRBV18 to TRBJ2-1; maybe TRBD1 (7 bases). Germline values: CDR1 KGHSH, CDR2 LQKENI. V dropped 6 bases and J dropped 5 bases, with 17 bases sitting between them. The CDR3 contains 15 residues. The CDR3 bases are TGTGCCAGCTCGACCCTCGGAGGGACAGACAATGAGCAGTTCTTC. It specifies CASSTLGGTDNEQFF.

This chain links TRBV28 with TRBJ1-2; unclear D gene. V was trimmed by 6 bases and J by 7 bases, leaving 15 bases between them. The CDR3 has 13 residues. Per germline, CDR1 MDHEN and CDR2 SYDVKM. CDR3 amino acids: CASSQVVGSGYTF. DNA for the CDR3: TGTGCCAGCAGCCAAGTGGTTGGGAGTGGCTACACCTTC.

The chain has TRBV2 and TRBJ2-3, with D perhaps TRBD2 (5 bases). V lost 5 bases and J 0 bases, leaving 9 bases between the germline ends. The CDR3 covers 14 residues. Germline V gene sequence: CDR1 SNHLY, CDR2 FYNNEI. In DNA form, the CDR3 reads TGTGCCAGCAGTCGTCGGGATAGCACAGATACGCAGTATTTT. Its translation is CASSRRDSTDTQYF.

This chain links TRBV6-6 with TRBJ1-2, with 9 positions matching TRBD1. Germline V lookup: CDR1 MNHNY, CDR2 SVGAGI (reference sequence). V shed 0 bases and J 7 bases; nucleotides not matched to a gene: 6. The CDR3 runs to 15 residues. The CDR3 coding sequence is TGTGCCAGCAGTTACTCCGCGGGACAGGGCTCTGGCTACACCTTC. It encodes CASSYSAGQGSGYTF.

The chain couples TRBV19 to TRBJ2-7; TRBD1 might be the D (5 bases). Germline V lookup: CDR1 LNHDA, CDR2 SQIVND (reference sequence). V dropped 3 bases and J dropped 3 bases, with 18 bases sitting between them. The CDR3 spans 16 residues. The CDR3 is CASSMVFGLGHYEQYF. The CDR3 region has the DNA TGTGCCAGTAGTATGGTTTTTGGGTTGGGGCACTACGAGCAGTACTTC.

The CDR3 loop reads CASSRQNRVNEQFF. The CDR3 DNA sequence: TGTGCCAGCAGCCGCCAAAACAGGGTTAATGAGCAGTTCTTC. This chain joins TRBV7-2 and TRBJ2-1; tentatively, D is TRBD1 (6 bases). With 5 bases removed from V and 7 bases from J, the gap between germline ends came to 15 bases. Germline values: CDR1 SGHTA, CDR2 FQGNSA. The CDR3 length is 14 residues.

This rearrangement joins TRBV6-6 to TRBJ2-1; 7 nucleotides align to TRBD2. Germline V gene data show CDR1 as MNHNY and CDR2 as SVGAGI (reference sequence). The V segment lost 6 bases and the J segment 5 bases; nucleotides outside the gene matches: 7. The CDR3 sequence is 14 residues long. CDR3 protein: CASSLGLVNNEQFF. In DNA, the CDR3 is TGTGCCAGCAGCTTAGGACTAGTCAACAATGAGCAGTTCTTC.